The 28 T cell receptor beta chains listed next were all sequenced from one sample in a study of naive and memory T cell subsets. Ligated cDNA underwent four rounds of PCR with nested alpha and beta constant region primers and SP2. TCRdb reanalysed the 5' RACE reads using MiXCR and keeps one entry per CDR3 protein. The data contain roughly 60,000 distinct CDR3 sequences, 8% of them seen just once; the ten biggest clones take up 15% to 20%. TCR cDNA received a 3' ligated oligonucleotide that carried a UMI. The receptors shown here come from a female donor in good health.

The chain employs TRBV19 and TRBJ2-3, with D uncertain. Germline CDR1 LNHDA, CDR2 SQIVND (reference sequence). The V end lost 0 bases, the J end lost 8 bases, and 18 bases lay between the germline ends. The CDR3 spans 16 residues. The CDR3 region has the DNA TGTGCCAGTAGTATAGACGGAGAAGGAAGGTTTCGTACGCAGTATTTT. Residues: CASSIDGEGRFRTQYF.

A single count supports this clonotype. One end of the junction varies from germline; a read error may be responsible. The V and J genes are TRBV6-6 and TRBJ1-1, with 7 positions matching TRBD1. Per the germline V gene, CDR1 is MNHNY and CDR2 is SVGAGI (reference sequence). This CDR3 contains 14 residues. The CDR3 sequence is CTSSPPRGGDEAFF. CDR3 coding DNA: TGTACCAGCAGCCCTCCGCGAGGGGGCGATGAAGCTTTCTTT.

In this sample, this clonotype turned up a few times. CDR3: CASSLPLRLAGTNYGYTF. CDR3 nucleotides: TGTGCCAGCAGCTTACCTCTCCGGTTGGCGGGCACTAACTATGGCTACACCTTC. This rearrangement joins TRBV7-9 to TRBJ1-2; no clear D. With 2 bases removed from V and 0 bases from J, the gap between germline ends came to 19 bases. Per the germline V gene, CDR1 is SEHNR and CDR2 is FQNEAQ (reference sequence). This CDR3 is 18 amino acids long.

This clonotype showed up many times. The V and J genes are TRBV11-2 and TRBJ2-5; tentatively, D is TRBD1 (7 bases). The V gene lost 4 bases and the J gene lost 6 bases, with 18 bases spanning the gap. The germline V gene encodes CDR1 SGHAT and CDR2 FQNNGV. This CDR3 is built from 15 residues. The CDR3 sequence is CASSSVEGAEKTQYF. The CDR3 region has the DNA TGTGCCAGCAGCTCGGTGGAGGGGGCTGAAAAGACCCAGTACTTC.

This clonotype was seen a few times. DNA of the CDR3: TGCAGCGTTCGGGAGACAGGGGACGAGCAGTACTTC. Translation: CSVRETGDEQYF. V is TRBV29-1 and J is TRBJ2-7; TRBD1 aligns across 8 bases. CDR1 is SQVTM and CDR2 is ANQGSEA in the germline V gene. The CDR3 spans 12 residues. J lost 5 bases, V lost 5 bases, and 5 bases had no gene match.

This clonotype was found a few times. This chain uses TRBV28 with TRBJ1-5; no clear D gene. V gave up 2 bases and J gave up 3 bases, with 11 bases separating them. The germline CDR1 and CDR2 sequences are MDHEN and SYDVKM. This CDR3 contains 15 residues. The CDR3 loop reads CASSLAGSYNQPQHF. The CDR3 DNA is TGTGCCAGCAGTTTAGCAGGCAGTTACAATCAGCCCCAGCATTTT.

This clonotype has a count of ten or more. The V gene is TRBV18, the J gene TRBJ1-2; D is undetermined. Looked up from germline, CDR1 is KGHSH and CDR2 is LQKENI. The CDR3 runs to 14 residues. Trimming removed 2 bases at V and 0 bases at J, with 7 bases between. CDR3 loop: CASSPISSNYGYTF. CDR3 DNA sequence: TGTGCCAGCTCACCAATAAGTTCTAACTATGGCTACACCTTC.

The CDR3 region is CASSFETEITDTQYF. CDR3 nucleotide sequence: TGTGCCAGCAGTTTCGAGACAGAAATCACAGATACGCAGTATTTT. This chain uses TRBV12-3 or TRBV12-4 with TRBJ2-3; TRBD1 might be the D (5 bases). The CDR3 is made up of 15 amino acids. Trimming took off 3 bases at V and 2 bases at J, with 12 bases between the two ends.

This chain links TRBV7-3 with TRBJ2-1, with TRBD1 as a possible D gene (6 bases). The V end lost 5 bases, the J end lost 13 bases, and 24 bases lay between the germline ends. The CDR3 contains 15 residues. Germline loops: CDR1 SGHTA, CDR2 FQGTGA. The CDR3 DNA sequence: TGTGCCAGCAGCCTTGGGACCCCTGTACAGGGCCACCAGTTCTTC. As protein: CASSLGTPVQGHQFF.

This clonotype has more than one count but fewer than ten. The chain recombines TRBV12-3 or TRBV12-4 with TRBJ2-3, with a possible D match to TRBD1 (5 bases). The V end was cut by 3 bases, the J end by 5 bases, with 18 bases between. There are 16 residues in the CDR3. The CDR3 loop is CASSLRRGSSVDTQYF. The DNA of the CDR3 is TGTGCCAGCAGTTTGAGAAGGGGCTCCTCGGTAGATACGCAGTATTTT.

This sequence joins TRBV3-1 and TRBJ2-7; the match to TRBD1 covers 7 bases. V was clipped by 4 bases and J by 1 base; unmatched bases: 7. This CDR3 comprises 15 residues. Germline values: CDR1 LGHDT, CDR2 YNNKEL (reference sequence). The CDR3: CASSPAGGSSYEQYF. Here the CDR3 DNA reads TGTGCCAGCAGCCCGGCAGGGGGTTCTTCCTACGAGCAGTACTTC.

This clonotype was seen a handful of times. This sequence joins TRBV12-3 or TRBV12-4 and TRBJ2-1; either TRBD1 or TRBD2 may supply D (5 bases each). The CDR3 covers 13 residues. Deletions cut 7 bases from V and 5 bases from J, with 12 bases between. The CDR3 DNA reads TGTGCCAGCAATTGGGACGGACACAATGAGCAGTTCTTC. Translation gives CASNWDGHNEQFF.

In this sample, this clonotype turned up many times. The CDR3 spells CSAGGGFEGYTF. The CDR3 DNA reads TGCAGCGCCGGTGGCGGGTTCGAGGGCTACACCTTC. The chain links TRBV29-1 to TRBJ1-2; D ambiguous. Trimming removed 7 bases at V and 8 bases at J, with 17 bases between. CDR3 size: 12 residues. Germline V gene data show CDR1 as SQVTM and CDR2 as ANQGSEA.

The chain joins TRBV7-2 to TRBJ2-7; 10 bases are shared with TRBD2. The trim removed 7 bases at V and 6 bases at J, leaving 18 bases unmatched. Germline CDR1 reads SGHTA; CDR2 reads FQGNSA. CDR3 length: 17 amino acids. The CDR3 bases are TGTGCCAGCACCCAACACCACTTCCTAGCGGGAGCGGGCGAGCAGTACTTC. Translation: CASTQHHFLAGAGEQYF.

This clonotype was seen a few times. The rearrangement joins TRBV29-1 to TRBJ2-7, with D perhaps TRBD1 or TRBD2 (6 bases each). The CDR3 is 13 residues long. In germline, CDR1 is SQVTM, CDR2 ANQGSEA. Trimming pared 4 bases from V and 2 bases from J, leaving 12 bases between. CDR3 loop: CSVGEGGPYEQYF. The DNA for the CDR3 is TGCAGCGTTGGAGAGGGGGGCCCCTACGAGCAGTACTTC.

A word on this clonotype: This may be a read error, as it is one base from a much larger clone. The conserved final phenylalanine or tryptophan is absent from the CDR3, which likely points to a read error. The J gene is TRBJ1-1, the V gene TRBV6-4, with 8 bases matching TRBD1. Per germline, CDR1 MRHNA and CDR2 SNTAGT. The CDR3 runs 14 residues. With 2 bases clipped from V and 10 bases from J, the junction kept 9 bases outside the gene matches. The CDR3 reads CASSDHASGGLAFS. CDR3 nucleotide sequence: TGTGCCAGCAGTGACCACGCCTCAGGGGGCTTAGCTTTCTCT.

This clonotype was recorded a few times. The chain employs TRBV2 and TRBJ1-1; D is unclear. Trimming took off 11 bases at V and 1 base at J, with 8 bases between the two ends. Germline V gives CDR1 SNHLY, CDR2 FYNNEI. This CDR3 region has 11 residues. CDR3 sequence: CASRANTEAFF. CDR3 in DNA: TGTGCCTCTAGAGCGAACACTGAAGCTTTCTTT.

In its sample, this clonotype was seen a few times. The V and J genes are TRBV3-1 and TRBJ2-1; 8 bases align to TRBD2. CDR1 and CDR2 (germline): LGHDT, YNNKEL (reference sequence). The CDR3 extends over 14 amino acids. With V trimmed by 6 bases and J by 6 bases, 7 bases remained unmatched. CDR3 nucleotide sequence: TGTGCCAGCAGAACCACTAGCGGAGTCAATGAGCAGTTCTTC. Residues: CASRTTSGVNEQFF.

This clonotype was observed at least ten times. The chain combines TRBV11-2 with TRBJ2-1; 10 positions match TRBD2. Germline CDR1 is SGHAT and CDR2 is FQNNGV. This CDR3 has 12 residues. V shed 8 bases and J 8 bases; nucleotides not matched to a gene: 3. CDR3 sequence (DNA): TGTGCCAGCCGTGGGACTAGCGATGAGCAGTTCTTC. The encoded protein is CASRGTSDEQFF.

The chain carries TRBV6-2 or TRBV6-3 and TRBJ2-7; D remains unclear. Per germline, CDR1 MNHEY and CDR2 SVGEGT. With 2 bases removed from V and 6 bases from J, the gap between germline ends came to 14 bases. CDR3 size: 14 residues. The CDR3, as DNA: TGTGCCAGCAGTTACATATCGGAGTCTGGCGAGCAGTACTTC. Translated: CASSYISESGEQYF.

This clonotype was seen a handful of times. CDR3 DNA: TGTGCCAGCAGCCAAGATAAGCGGGGGACAGATACGCAGTATTTT. Its protein is CASSQDKRGTDTQYF. V is TRBV14 and J is TRBJ2-3; 8 nucleotides align to TRBD2. The germline CDR1 and CDR2 sequences are SGHDN and FVKESK. This CDR3 has 15 amino acids. V trimming: 0 bases; J trimming: 3 bases; junction bases outside the gene matches: 2.

There are many counts of this clonotype. The chain combines TRBV6-1 with TRBJ1-1; the D gene is possibly TRBD1 (5 bases). This CDR3 spans 15 amino acids. Germline CDR1 and CDR2: MNHNS and SASEGT. The V gene lost 6 bases and the J gene lost 7 bases, with 21 bases spanning the gap. Here the CDR3 DNA reads TGTGCCAGCAGCGGGCGGGGCAGCCCGAGCAATGAAGCTTTCTTT. Its protein is CASSGRGSPSNEAFF.

This clonotype was seen at least ten times. The genes are TRBV12-5 and TRBJ2-3; possibly TRBD1 for D (5 bases). The CDR3 is 14 amino acids. V gave up 0 bases and J gave up 4 bases, with 8 bases separating them. The germline V gene has CDR1 LGHNT and CDR2 FRNRAP. This CDR3 is CASGLVRRADTQYF. CDR3 nucleotides: TGTGCTAGTGGTTTGGTACGCAGGGCAGATACGCAGTATTTT.

This clonotype was found a few times. CDR3 nucleotides: TGTGCCAGCAGTTACTTAAGGACAGCCTCCTACGAGCAGTACTTC. Translation: CASSYLRTASYEQYF. The V call is TRBV6-5, the J call TRBJ2-7; weak D call: TRBD1 (6 bases). Germline values: CDR1 MNHEY, CDR2 SVGAGI. The germline V and J ends were trimmed by 1 base and 0 bases, with 10 bases remaining between them. The CDR3 has 15 amino acids.

This clonotype was detected only a few times. The chain couples TRBV12-3 or TRBV12-4 to TRBJ1-2, with a possible D match to TRBD1 (6 bases). V was pared by 5 bases and J by 8 bases, with 15 bases between. The CDR3 is 13 amino acids. CDR3 residues: CASSQQGLEGYTF. CDR3 nucleotide sequence: TGTGCCAGCAGTCAACAGGGTCTAGAGGGCTACACCTTC.

This clonotype occurred many times. The rearrangement links TRBV21-1 to TRBJ1-5; TRBD1 is the table's D call and was not checked against the DNA. TRBV21-1 is a known pseudogene. The CDR3 has 22 residues. DNA for the CDR3: TGTGCCAGCAGCAAAGGACCCGGGAAGGAGGGGATGAAATCGTATAGCAATCAGCCCCAGCATTTT. It yields the protein CASSKGPGKEGMKSYSNQPQHF.

The chain combines TRBV5-1 with TRBJ2-1, with TRBD2 matching 15 bases. The CDR3 sequence is 17 residues long. J was trimmed by 3 bases and V by 4 bases; bases with no gene match: 5. Germline V gene data show CDR1 as SGHRS and CDR2 as YFSETQ. CDR3 in amino acids: CASSPGLAGGYYNEQFF. CDR3 nucleotides: TGCGCCAGCAGCCCGGGACTAGCGGGGGGCTACTACAATGAGCAGTTCTTC.

The V and J genes are TRBV20-1 and TRBJ2-7, with D perhaps matching TRBD1 (5 bases). The CDR3 covers 12 residues. The germline gives CDR1 DFQATT, CDR2 SNEGSKA (reference sequence). Trimming pared 3 bases from V and 1 base from J, leaving 7 bases between. CDR3 residues: CSARQGSYEQYF. CDR3 DNA: TGCAGTGCTAGGCAGGGTTCCTACGAGCAGTACTTC.